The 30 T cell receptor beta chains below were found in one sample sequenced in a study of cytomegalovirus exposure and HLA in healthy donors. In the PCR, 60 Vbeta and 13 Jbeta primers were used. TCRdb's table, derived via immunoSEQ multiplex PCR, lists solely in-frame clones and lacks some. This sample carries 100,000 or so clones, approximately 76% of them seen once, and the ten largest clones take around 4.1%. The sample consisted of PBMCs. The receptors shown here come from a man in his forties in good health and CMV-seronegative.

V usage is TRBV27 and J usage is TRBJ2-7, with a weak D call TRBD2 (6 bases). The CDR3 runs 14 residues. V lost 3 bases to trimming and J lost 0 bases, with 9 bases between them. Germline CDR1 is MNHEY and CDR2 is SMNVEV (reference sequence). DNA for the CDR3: TGTGCCAGCAGTTTCGGGGGAAGCTCCTACGAGCAGTACTTC. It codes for CASSFGGSSYEQYF.

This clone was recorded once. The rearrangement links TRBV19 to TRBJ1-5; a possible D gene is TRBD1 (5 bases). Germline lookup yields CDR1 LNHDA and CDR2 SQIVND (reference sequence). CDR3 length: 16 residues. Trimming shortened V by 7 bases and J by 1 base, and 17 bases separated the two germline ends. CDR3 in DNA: TGTGCCAGTAACCTCCTATCGGGGGGGAGCAATCAGCCCCAGCATTTT. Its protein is CASNLLSGGSNQPQHF.

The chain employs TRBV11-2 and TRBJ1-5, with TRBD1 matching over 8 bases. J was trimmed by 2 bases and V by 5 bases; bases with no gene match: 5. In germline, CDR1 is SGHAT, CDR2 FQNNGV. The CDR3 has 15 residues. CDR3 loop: CASSQGAVGNQPQHF. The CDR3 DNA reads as TGTGCCAGCAGCCAGGGGGCCGTTGGCAATCAGCCCCAGCATTTT.

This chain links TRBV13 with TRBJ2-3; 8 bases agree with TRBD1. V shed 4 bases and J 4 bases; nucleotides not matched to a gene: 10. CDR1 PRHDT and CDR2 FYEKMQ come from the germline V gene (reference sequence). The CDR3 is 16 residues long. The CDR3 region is CASSWDGQGFADTQYF. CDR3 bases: TGTGCCAGCAGCTGGGACGGACAGGGTTTCGCAGATACGCAGTATTTT. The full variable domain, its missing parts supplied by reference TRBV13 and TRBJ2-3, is AAGVIQSPRHLIKEKRETATLKCYPIPRHDTVYWYQQGPGQDPQFLISFYEKMQSDKGSIPDRFSAQQFSDYHSELNMSSLELGDSALYFCASSWDGQGFADTQYFGPGTRLTVL.

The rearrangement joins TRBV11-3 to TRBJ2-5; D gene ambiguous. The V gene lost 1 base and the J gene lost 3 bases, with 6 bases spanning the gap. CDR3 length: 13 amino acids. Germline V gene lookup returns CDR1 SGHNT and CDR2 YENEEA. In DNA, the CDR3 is TGTGCCAGCAGCTTAGGGGCTGAAGAGACCCAGTACTTC. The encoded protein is CASSLGAEETQYF.

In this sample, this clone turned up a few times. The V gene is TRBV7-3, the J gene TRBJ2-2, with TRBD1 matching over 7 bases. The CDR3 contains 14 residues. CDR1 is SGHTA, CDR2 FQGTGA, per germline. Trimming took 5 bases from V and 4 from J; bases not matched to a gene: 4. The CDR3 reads CASSVAGGTGELFF. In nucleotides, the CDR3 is TGTGCCAGCAGCGTAGCAGGGGGCACCGGGGAGCTGTTTTTT.

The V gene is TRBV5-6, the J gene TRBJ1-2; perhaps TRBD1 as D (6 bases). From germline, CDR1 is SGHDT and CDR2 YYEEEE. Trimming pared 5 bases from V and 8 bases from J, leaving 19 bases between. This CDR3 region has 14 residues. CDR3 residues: CASSTRGLTGGYTF. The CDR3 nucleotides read TGTGCCAGCAGTACCAGGGGCCTCACTGGGGGCTACACCTTC.

The CDR3, as DNA: TGTGCCAGCAGCTTAGCGTACAGGGCCACCTACAATGAGCAGTTCTTC. Translated: CASSLAYRATYNEQFF. The gene calls are TRBV7-9 and TRBJ2-1; a possible D gene is TRBD1 (6 bases). Germline V gene lookup returns CDR1 SEHNR and CDR2 FQNEAQ (reference sequence). This CDR3 is 16 amino acids long. Trimming removed 0 bases at V and 2 bases at J, with 11 bases between.

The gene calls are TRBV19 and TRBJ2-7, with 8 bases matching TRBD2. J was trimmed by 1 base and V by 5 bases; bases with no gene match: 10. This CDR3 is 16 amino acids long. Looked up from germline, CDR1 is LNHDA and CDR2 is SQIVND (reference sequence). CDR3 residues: CASSSRGGLRSYEQYF. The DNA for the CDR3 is TGTGCCAGTAGTTCACGGGGGGGACTACGGTCCTACGAGCAGTACTTC.

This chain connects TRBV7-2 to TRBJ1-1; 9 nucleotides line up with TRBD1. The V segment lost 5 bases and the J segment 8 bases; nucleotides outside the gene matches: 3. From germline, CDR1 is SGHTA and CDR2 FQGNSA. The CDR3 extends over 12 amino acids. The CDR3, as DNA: TGTGCCAGCAGCCGGACAGGGGTGGAAGCTTTCTTT. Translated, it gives CASSRTGVEAFF. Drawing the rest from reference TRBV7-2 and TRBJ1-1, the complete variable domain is GAGVSQSPSNKVTEKGKDVELRCDPISGHTALYWYRQSLGQGLEFLIYFQGNSAPDKSGLPSDRFSAERTGGSVSTLTIQRTQQEDSAVYLCASSRTGVEAFFGQGTRLTVV.

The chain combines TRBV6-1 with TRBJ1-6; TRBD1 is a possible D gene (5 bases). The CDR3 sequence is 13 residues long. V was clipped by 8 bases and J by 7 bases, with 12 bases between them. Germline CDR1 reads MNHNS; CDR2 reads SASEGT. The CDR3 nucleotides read TGTGCCAGCGGATCTGGGGGGAATTCACCCCTCCACTTT. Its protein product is CASGSGGNSPLHF.

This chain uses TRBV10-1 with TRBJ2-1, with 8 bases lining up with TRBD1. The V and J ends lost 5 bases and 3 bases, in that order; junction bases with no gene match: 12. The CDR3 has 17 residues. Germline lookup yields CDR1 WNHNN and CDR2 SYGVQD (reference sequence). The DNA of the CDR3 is TGCGCCAGCAGTACCGGACAGGGCCAAATTCTCTACAATGAGCAGTTCTTC. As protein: CASSTGQGQILYNEQFF.

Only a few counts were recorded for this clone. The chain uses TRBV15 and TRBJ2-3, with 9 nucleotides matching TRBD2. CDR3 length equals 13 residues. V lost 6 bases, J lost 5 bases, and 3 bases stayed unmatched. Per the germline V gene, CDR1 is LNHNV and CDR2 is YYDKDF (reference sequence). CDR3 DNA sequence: TGTGCCACCAGTGGCGGGGGGGGAGATACGCAGTATTTT. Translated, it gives CATSGGGGDTQYF.

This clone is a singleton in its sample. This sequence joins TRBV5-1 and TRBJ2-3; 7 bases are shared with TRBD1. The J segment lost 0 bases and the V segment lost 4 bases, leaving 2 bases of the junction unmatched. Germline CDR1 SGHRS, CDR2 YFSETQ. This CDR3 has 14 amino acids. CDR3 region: CASSMGQSTDTQYF. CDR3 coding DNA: TGCGCCAGCAGCATGGGACAGAGCACAGATACGCAGTATTTT.

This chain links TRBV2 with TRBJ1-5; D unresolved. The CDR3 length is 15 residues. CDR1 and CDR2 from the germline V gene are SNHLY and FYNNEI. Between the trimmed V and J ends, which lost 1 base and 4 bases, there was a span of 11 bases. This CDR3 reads CASSEGGSRNQPQHF. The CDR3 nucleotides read TGTGCCAGCAGTGAAGGCGGGAGTAGGAATCAGCCCCAGCATTTT.

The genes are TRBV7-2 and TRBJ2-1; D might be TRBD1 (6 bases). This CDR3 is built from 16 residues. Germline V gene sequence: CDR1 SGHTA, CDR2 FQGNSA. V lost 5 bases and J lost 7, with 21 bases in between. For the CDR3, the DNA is TGTGCCAGCAGCCGCAACGTGAGACAGGAGAAAAATGAGCAGTTCTTC. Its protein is CASSRNVRQEKNEQFF. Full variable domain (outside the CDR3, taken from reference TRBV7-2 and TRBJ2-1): GAGVSQSPSNKVTEKGKDVELRCDPISGHTALYWYRQSLGQGLEFLIYFQGNSAPDKSGLPSDRFSAERTGGSVSTLTIQRTQQEDSAVYLCASSRNVRQEKNEQFFGPGTRLTVL.

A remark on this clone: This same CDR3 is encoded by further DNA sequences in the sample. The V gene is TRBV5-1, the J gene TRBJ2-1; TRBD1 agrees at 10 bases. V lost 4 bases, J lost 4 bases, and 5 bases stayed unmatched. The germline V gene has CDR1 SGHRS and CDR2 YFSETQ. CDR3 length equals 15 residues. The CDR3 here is CASSLPGQGYNEQFF. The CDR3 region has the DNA TGCGCCAGCAGCCTTCCGGGACAGGGGTACAATGAGCAGTTCTTC.

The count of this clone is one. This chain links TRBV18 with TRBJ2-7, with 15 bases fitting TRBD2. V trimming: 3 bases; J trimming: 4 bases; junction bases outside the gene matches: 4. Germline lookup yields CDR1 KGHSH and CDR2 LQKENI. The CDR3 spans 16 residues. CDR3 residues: CASSPGTSGGPYEQYV. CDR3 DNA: TGTGCCAGCTCACCCGGGACTAGCGGGGGGCCGTACGAGCAGTACGTC.

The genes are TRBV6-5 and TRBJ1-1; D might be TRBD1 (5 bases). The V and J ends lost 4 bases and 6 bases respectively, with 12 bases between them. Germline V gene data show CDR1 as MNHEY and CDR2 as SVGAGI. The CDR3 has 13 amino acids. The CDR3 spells CASSFRQGPEAFF. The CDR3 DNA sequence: TGTGCCAGCAGTTTCCGTCAGGGCCCTGAAGCTTTCTTT.

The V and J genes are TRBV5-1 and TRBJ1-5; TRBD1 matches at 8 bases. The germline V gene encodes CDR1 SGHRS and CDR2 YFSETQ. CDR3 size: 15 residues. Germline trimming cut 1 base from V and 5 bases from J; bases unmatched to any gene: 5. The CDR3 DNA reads TGCGCCAGCAGCTTGTTTCAGGGGGCTGATCAGCCCCAGCATTTT. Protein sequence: CASSLFQGADQPQHF.

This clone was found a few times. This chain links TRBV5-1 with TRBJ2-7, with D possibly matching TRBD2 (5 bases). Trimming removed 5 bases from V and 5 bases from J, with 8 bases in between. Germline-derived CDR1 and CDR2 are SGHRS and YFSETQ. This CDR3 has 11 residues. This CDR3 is CASRGVHEQYF. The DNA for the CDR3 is TGCGCCAGCAGGGGAGTCCACGAGCAGTACTTC.

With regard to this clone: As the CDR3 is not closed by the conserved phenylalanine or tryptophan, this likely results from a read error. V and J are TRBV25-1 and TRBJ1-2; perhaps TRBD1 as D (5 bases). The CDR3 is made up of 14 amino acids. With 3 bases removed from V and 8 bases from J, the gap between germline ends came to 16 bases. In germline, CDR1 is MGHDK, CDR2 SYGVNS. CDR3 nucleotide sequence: TGTGCCAGCAGTGATCAGGGAAGACATCACGGCTACACCCTC. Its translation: CASSDQGRHHGYTL.

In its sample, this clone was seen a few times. The CDR3 spells CASSFQGAGANVLTF. CDR3 nucleotides: TGTGCCAGCAGCTTTCAGGGGGCCGGGGCCAACGTCCTGACTTTC. The V gene is TRBV7-2, the J gene TRBJ2-6, with 8 bases aligning to TRBD1. Germline values: CDR1 SGHTA, CDR2 FQGNSA. V was clipped by 3 bases and J by 4 bases; unmatched bases: 2. The CDR3 spans 15 residues.

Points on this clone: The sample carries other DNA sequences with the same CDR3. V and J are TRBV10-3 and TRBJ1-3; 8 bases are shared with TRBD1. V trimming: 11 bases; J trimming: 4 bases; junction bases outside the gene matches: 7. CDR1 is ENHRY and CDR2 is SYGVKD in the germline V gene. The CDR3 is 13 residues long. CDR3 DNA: TGTGCCGCCAGACAGGGGTGGGGAAACACCATATATTTT. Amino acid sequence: CAARQGWGNTIYF.

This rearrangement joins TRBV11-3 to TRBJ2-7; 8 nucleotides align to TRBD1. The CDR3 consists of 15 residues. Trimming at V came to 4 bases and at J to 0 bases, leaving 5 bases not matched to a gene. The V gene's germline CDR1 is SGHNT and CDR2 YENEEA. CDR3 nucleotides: TGTGCCAGCAGCTCCAGGCAGGGGGCCTCCTACGAGCAGTACTTC. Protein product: CASSSRQGASYEQYF.

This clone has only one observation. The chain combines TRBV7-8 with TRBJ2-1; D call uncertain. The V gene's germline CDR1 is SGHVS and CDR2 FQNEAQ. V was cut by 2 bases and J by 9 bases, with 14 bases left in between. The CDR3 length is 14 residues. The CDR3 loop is CASSLPRARSEQFF. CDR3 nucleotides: TGTGCCAGCAGCTTACCCCGAGCACGGAGTGAGCAGTTCTTC.

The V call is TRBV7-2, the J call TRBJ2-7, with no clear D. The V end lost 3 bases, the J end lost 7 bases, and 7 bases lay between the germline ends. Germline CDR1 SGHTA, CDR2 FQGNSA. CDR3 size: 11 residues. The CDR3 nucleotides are TGTGCCAGCAGCTTCAACTCTGAGCAGTACTTC. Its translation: CASSFNSEQYF.

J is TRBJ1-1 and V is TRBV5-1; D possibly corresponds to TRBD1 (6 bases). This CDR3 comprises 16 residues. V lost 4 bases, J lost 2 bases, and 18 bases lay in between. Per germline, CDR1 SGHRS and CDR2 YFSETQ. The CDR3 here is CASSPPVSDRNTEAFF. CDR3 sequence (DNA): TGCGCCAGCAGCCCCCCTGTCTCGGACAGAAACACTGAAGCTTTCTTT.

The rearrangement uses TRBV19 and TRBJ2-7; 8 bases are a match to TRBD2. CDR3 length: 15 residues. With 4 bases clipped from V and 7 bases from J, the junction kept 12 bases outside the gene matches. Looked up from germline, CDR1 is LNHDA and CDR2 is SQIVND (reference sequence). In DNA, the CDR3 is TGTGCCAGTAGTACCCTCCAGGCGGGGGGCAAAGAGCAGTACTTC. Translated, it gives CASSTLQAGGKEQYF.

The CDR3 here is CASSSGYTEAFF. In DNA, the CDR3 is TGTGCCAGCAGTTCAGGGTACACTGAAGCTTTCTTT. The J gene is TRBJ1-1, the V gene TRBV6-5, with D maybe TRBD1 (5 bases). The CDR3 runs to 12 residues. V was shortened by 4 bases and J by 3 bases, with 6 bases between the two germline ends. Germline-derived CDR1 and CDR2 are MNHEY and SVGAGI.